The 3 T cell receptor beta chains presented below share a single source sample, sequenced in a study of human T cells and chemical hapten exposure. TCRdb re-analysed the RACE reads in MiXCR, keeping a single row per CDR3 protein. The sample contains 360,000 or so distinct CDR3 sequences, about 6.9% of which appear only once. Time point meaning: patch test 2, 6 weeks after DPC sensitization. The sample's treatment: therapeutic diphenylcyclopropenone sensitization with weekly scalp DPC. Sequencing used whole blood, obtained in connection with sensitization to the hapten diphenylcyclopropenone (DPC). The source is a young woman with alopecia areata. Some clones in this sample may be carry-over from other donors' samples.

This clonotype was counted many times. V usage is TRBV6-1 and J usage is TRBJ1-5; TRBD1 agrees at 10 bases. This CDR3 region has 17 residues. The germline gives CDR1 MNHNS, CDR2 SASEGT. With V trimmed by 0 bases and J by 6 bases, 8 bases remained unmatched. The DNA of the CDR3 is TGTGCCAGCAGTGAAGCCCCGGGACAGGGGTTCGGTCAGCCCCAGCATTTT. It yields the protein CASSEAPGQGFGQPQHF.

Many counts were recorded for this clonotype. The rearrangement uses TRBV12-3 or TRBV12-4 and TRBJ1-4; D gene ambiguous. The CDR3 is 15 residues long. The V end was cut by 6 bases, the J end by 11 bases, with 22 bases between. CDR3 DNA sequence: TGTGCCAGCAGCCTACTCCTCCCGGGCCAAGAGAAACTGTTTTTT. Translated: CASSLLLPGQEKLFF.

This clonotype occurred many times. This could be a read error, since a much larger clone is one nucleotide away. CDR3 coding DNA: TGTGCCAGCAGGTACTCTGGGGCCAACGTCCTGACTTTC. It translates to CASRYSGANVLTF. The chain links TRBV6-2 or TRBV6-3 to TRBJ2-6; D not resolved. The CDR3 is 13 amino acids. Germline V gene sequence: CDR1 MNHEY, CDR2 SVGEGT.